The TCR beta chain described here comes from a study of cytomegalovirus exposure and HLA in healthy donors. CDR1 and CDR2 (germline): KGHSH, LQKENI. The CDR3 sequence is 16 residues long. V lost 4 bases and J 0 bases, leaving 10 bases between the germline ends. Comments on this clone: No antigen is known for it.

Study-wide findings and caveats: Reports showed the classifier diagnosing cytomegalovirus status with high specificity and sensitivity. Most of the CMV-associated TCR beta chains (in a later analysis) appeared to be HLA-restricted.

With 60 Vbeta and 13 Jbeta primers, the PCR was carried out. Authors' analysis steps: Roughly 80 million unique TCR beta chains, roughly 11 million shared, were counted in a later analysis. The protocol was immunoSEQ multiplex PCR, while the TCRdb copy is restricted to in-frame clones and leaves out a portion. From that table come the V and J calls and clone size; the DNA was used to work out D and trimming. The sample lists some 160,000 clones; around four fifths were seen once. The V call is TRBV18, the J call TRBJ2-6; possibly TRBD2 for D (5 bases). This clonotype was obtained from a woman in her 30s in good health and CMV-seronegative. The sequenced material came from PBMCs. The CDR3 protein is CASSLALASGANVLTF. DNA of the CDR3: TGTGCCAGCTCACTAGCGCTCGCCTCTGGGGCCAACGTCCTGACTTTC.